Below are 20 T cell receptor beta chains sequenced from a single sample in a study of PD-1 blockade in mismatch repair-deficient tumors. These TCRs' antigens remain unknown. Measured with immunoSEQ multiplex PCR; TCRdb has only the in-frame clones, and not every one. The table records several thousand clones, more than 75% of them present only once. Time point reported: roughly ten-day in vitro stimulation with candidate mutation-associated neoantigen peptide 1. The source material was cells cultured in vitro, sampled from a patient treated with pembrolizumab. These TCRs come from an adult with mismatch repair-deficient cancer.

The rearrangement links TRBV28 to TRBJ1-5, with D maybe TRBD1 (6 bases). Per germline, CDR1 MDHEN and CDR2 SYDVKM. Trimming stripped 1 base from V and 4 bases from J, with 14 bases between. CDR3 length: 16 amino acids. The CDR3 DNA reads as TGTGCCAGCAGTTTATCAAGCAGGGGTGGGAATCAGCCCCAGCATTTT. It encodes CASSLSSRGGNQPQHF.

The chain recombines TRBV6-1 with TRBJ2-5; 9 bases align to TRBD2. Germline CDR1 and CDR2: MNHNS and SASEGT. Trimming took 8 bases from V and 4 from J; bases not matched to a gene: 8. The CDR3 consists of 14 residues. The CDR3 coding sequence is TGTGCCAGCTCGTCCGGGACTAGCCCAGAGACCCAGTACTTC. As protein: CASSSGTSPETQYF.

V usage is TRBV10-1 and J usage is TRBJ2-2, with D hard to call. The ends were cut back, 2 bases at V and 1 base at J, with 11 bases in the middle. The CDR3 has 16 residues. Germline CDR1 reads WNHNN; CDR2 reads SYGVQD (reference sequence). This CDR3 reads CASSEVKGRNTGELFF. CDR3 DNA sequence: TGCGCCAGCAGTGAGGTAAAGGGCCGGAACACCGGGGAGCTGTTTTTT.

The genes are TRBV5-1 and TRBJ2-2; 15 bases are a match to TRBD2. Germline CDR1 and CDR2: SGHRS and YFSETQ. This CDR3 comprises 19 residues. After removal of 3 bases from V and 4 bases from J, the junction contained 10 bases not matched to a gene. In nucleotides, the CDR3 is TGCGCCAGCAGCTCGCCGGGACTAGCGGGAGGAAGCGGCACCGGGGAGCTGTTTTTT. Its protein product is CASSSPGLAGGSGTGELFF.

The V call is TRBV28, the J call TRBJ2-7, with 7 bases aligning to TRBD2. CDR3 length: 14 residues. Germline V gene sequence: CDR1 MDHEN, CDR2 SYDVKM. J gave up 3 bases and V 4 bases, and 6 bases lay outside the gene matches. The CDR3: CASSSEWGGYEQYF. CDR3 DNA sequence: TGTGCCAGCAGTTCCGAGTGGGGGGGCTACGAGCAGTACTTC. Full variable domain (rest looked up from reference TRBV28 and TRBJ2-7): DVKVTQSSRYLVKRTGEKVFLECVQDMDHENMFWYRQDPGLGLRLIYFSYDVKMKEKGDIPEGYSVSREKKERFSLILESASTNQTSMYLCASSSEWGGYEQYFGPGTRLTVT.

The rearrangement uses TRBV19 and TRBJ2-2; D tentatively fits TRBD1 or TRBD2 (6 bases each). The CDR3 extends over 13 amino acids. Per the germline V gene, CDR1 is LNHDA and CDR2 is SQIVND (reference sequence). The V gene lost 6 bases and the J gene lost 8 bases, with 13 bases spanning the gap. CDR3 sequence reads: CASRGGLWGELFF. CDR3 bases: TGTGCCAGTAGAGGGGGACTCTGGGGGGAGCTGTTTTTT.

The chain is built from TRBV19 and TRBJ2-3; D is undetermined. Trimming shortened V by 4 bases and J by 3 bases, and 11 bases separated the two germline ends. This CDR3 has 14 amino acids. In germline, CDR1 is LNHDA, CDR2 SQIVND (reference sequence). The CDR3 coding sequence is TGTGCCAGTAGTACGGACGGGTGGACAGATACGCAGTATTTT. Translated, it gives CASSTDGWTDTQYF.

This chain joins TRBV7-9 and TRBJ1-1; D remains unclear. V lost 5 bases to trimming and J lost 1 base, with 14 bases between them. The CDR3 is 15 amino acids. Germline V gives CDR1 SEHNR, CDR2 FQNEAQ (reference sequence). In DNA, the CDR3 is TGTGCCAGCAGCCCGGTTAGGACGACGAACACTGAAGCTTTCTTT. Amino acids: CASSPVRTTNTEAFF.

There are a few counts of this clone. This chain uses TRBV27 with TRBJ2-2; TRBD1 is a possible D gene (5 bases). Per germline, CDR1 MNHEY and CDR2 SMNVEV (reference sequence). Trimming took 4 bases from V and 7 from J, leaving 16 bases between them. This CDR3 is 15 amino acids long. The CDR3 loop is CASSYSAGWGGELFF. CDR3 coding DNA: TGTGCCAGCAGTTACTCGGCAGGGTGGGGCGGGGAGCTGTTTTTT.

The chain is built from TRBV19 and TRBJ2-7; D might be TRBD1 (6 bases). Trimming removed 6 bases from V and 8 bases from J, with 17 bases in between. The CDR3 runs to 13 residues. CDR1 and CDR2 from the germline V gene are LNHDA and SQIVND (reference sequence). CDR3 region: CASRGQKATQQYF. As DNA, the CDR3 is TGTGCCAGTAGAGGACAGAAAGCTACGCAGCAGTACTTC.

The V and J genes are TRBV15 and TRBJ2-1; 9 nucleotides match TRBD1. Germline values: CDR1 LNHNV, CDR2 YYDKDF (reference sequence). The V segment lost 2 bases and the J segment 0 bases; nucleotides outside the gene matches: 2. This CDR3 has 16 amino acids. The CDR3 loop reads CATSRLTGGSYNEQFF. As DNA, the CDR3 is TGTGCCACCAGCAGATTGACAGGGGGCTCCTACAATGAGCAGTTCTTC.

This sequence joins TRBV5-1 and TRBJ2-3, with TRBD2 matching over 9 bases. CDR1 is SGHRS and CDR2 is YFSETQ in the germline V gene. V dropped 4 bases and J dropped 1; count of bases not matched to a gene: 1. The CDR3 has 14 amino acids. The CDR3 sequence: CASSRTSGTDTQYF. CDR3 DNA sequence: TGCGCCAGCAGCCGGACTAGCGGCACAGATACGCAGTATTTT.

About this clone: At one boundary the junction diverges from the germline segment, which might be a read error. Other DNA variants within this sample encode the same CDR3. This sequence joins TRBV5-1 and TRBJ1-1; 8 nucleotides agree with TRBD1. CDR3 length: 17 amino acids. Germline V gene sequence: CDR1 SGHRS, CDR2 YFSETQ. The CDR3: CASSLGPGGAGGTEAFF. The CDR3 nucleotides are TGTGCCAGCAGCTTGGGGCCAGGGGGCGCTGGGGGCACTGAAGCTTTCTTT.

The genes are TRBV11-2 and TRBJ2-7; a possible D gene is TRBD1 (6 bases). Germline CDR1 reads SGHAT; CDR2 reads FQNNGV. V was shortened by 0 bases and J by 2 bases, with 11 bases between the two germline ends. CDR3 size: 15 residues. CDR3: CASSLDPGVTYEQYF. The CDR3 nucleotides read TGTGCCAGCAGCTTAGACCCAGGGGTTACCTACGAGCAGTACTTC.

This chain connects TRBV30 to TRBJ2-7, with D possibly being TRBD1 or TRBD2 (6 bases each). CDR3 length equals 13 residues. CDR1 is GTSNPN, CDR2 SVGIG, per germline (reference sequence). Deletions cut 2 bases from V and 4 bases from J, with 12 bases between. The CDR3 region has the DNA TGTGCCTGGAGTAGAGGGGGGCAGTACGAGCAGTACTTC. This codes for CAWSRGGQYEQYF.

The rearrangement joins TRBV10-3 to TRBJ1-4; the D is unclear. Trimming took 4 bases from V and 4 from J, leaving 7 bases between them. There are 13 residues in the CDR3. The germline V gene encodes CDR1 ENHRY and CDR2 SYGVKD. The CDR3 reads CAISVGFNEKLFF. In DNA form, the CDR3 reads TGTGCCATCAGTGTAGGCTTTAATGAAAAACTGTTTTTT.

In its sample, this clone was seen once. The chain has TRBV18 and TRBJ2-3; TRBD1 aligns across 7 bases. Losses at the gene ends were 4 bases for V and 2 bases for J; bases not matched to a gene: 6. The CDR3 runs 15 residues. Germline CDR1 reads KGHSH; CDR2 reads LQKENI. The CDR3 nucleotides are TGTGCCAGCTCACACGACAGGGAGTACACAGATACGCAGTATTTT. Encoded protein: CASSHDREYTDTQYF. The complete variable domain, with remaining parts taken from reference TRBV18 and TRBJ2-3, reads NAGVMQNPRHLVRRRGQEARLRCSPMKGHSHVYWYRQLPEEGLKFMVYLQKENIIDESGMPKERFSAEFPKEGPSILRIQQVVRGDSAAYFCASSHDREYTDTQYFGPGTRLTVL.

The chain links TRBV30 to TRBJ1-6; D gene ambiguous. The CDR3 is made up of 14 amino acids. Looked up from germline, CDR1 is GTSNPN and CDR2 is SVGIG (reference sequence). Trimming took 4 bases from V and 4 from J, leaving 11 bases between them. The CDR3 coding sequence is TGTGCCTGGACACCCCCTCAGTATAATTCACCCCTCCACTTT. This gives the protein CAWTPPQYNSPLHF. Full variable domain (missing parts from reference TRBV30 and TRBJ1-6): SQTIHQWPATLVQPVGSPLSLECTVEGTSNPNLYWYRQAAGRGLQLLFYSVGIGQISSEVPQNLSASRPQDRQFILSSKKLLLSDSGFYLCAWTPPQYNSPLHFGNGTRLTVT.

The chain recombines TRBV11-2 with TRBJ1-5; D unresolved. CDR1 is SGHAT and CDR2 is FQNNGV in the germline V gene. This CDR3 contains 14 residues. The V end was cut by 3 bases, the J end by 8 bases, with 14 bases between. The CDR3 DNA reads TGTGCCAGCAGCTTCACGTTTATTGGGGAGCCCCAGCATTTT. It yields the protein CASSFTFIGEPQHF.

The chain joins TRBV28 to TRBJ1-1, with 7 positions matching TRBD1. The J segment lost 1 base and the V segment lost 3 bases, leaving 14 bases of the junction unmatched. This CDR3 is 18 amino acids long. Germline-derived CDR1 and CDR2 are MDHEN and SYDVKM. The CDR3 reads CASSFYGSWDRSNTEAFF. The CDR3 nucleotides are TGTGCCAGCAGTTTCTACGGATCCTGGGACAGATCGAACACTGAAGCTTTCTTT.